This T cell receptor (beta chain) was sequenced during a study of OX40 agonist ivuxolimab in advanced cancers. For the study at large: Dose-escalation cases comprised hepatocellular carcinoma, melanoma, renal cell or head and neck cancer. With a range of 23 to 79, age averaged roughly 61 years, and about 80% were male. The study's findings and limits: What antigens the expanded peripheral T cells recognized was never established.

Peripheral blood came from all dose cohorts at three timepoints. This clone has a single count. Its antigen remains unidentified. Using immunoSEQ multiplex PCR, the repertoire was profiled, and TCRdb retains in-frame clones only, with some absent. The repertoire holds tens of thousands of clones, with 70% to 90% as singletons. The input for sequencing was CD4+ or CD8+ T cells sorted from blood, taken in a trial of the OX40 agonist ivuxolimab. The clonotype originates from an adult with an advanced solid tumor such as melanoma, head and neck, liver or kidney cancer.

CDR3 sequence (DNA): TGTGCCAGCAGTTCCGGACAGACCAAAGAGACCCAGTACTTC. This sequence encodes CASSSGQTKETQYF. The V and J genes are TRBV28 and TRBJ2-5, with D tentatively TRBD1 (6 bases). From germline, CDR1 is MDHEN and CDR2 SYDVKM. V was pared by 4 bases and J by 3 bases, with 12 bases between. The CDR3 runs to 14 residues.